This T cell receptor (beta chain) was profiled in a study of blood T cell repertoires in COVID-19. The wider study: Samples of COVID-19 (acute and convalescent) were obtained from the United States, Italy and Spain.

Trimming cost V 3 bases and J 2 bases; bases outside gene matches: 4. Looked up from germline, CDR1 is MNHEY and CDR2 is SMNVEV (reference sequence). This CDR3 is built from 15 residues. Study processing details: For nucleated cells, counts were estimated from reference gene primer amplification. Libraries were prepared by immunoSEQ multiplex PCR; TCRdb keeps only in-frame clonotypes and omits some of them. D and trimming come from the DNA, and the V and J calls and clone size come from that table. This table has over 150,000 clones, roughly 87% appearing once. This clone was detected a few times. This chain connects TRBV27 to TRBJ2-3; 8 bases map to TRBD2. Material: PBMCs or T cells enriched from blood (not recorded which). The receptor was derived from a woman aged 45 to 65 who had recovered from COVID-19. CDR3 nucleotides: TGTGCCAGCAGTTTTGTAGCGGGGATCACAGATACGCAGTATTTT. Translation gives CASSFVAGITDTQYF.